This T cell receptor (beta chain) was identified during a study of human T cells and chemical hapten exposure. The CDR3 runs to 16 residues. CDR1 and CDR2 from the germline V gene are MRHNA and SNTAGT. V gave up 5 bases and J gave up 5 bases, with 19 bases separating them. TCRdb re-called the RACE reads through MiXCR, storing one row per CDR3 protein. The sample includes 360,000 or so distinct CDR3 sequences, 6% to 7% of them seen just once. As for time point: patch test 2, 6 weeks after DPC sensitization. Treatment given: therapeutic diphenylcyclopropenone sensitization with weekly scalp DPC. The J gene is TRBJ2-1, the V gene TRBV6-4; D may be TRBD2 (6 bases). The sample was whole blood, taken in connection with sensitization to the hapten diphenylcyclopropenone (DPC). This TCR was sampled from a woman aged 18-29 years with alopecia areata. Some clones in this sample may be carry-over from other donors' samples. The CDR3 protein is CASSRDGGRLHNEQFF. DNA for the CDR3: TGTGCCAGCAGTCGAGATGGAGGGCGCCTACACAATGAGCAGTTCTTC.